The clone carrying this T cell receptor beta chain showed up just once. Its antigen is unidentified. Sequencing was performed with immunoSEQ multiplex PCR; in TCRdb, only in-frame clones are kept and a portion is missing. The profile shows around 940,000 clones, approximately 80% of them singletons. This entry comes from a study of shared clonotypes between healthy human individuals. Study-level points and caveats: Generally, naive subsets (rather than memory subsets) showed larger estimated richness. Non-shared clonotypes had lower generation probabilities than clonotypes shared by all four sorted-subset donors.

Trimming left V 2 bases short and J 4 bases short, with 7 bases between. The CDR3 is made up of 12 amino acids. The germline gives CDR1 SQVTM, CDR2 ANQGSEA. The sequencing input was memory CD4+ T cells sorted from blood. Specified subset: CD45RA-negative fraction. V gene TRBV29-1 combines with J gene TRBJ2-3; D uncertain. This sequence was found in a man younger than 35 in good health. The CDR3 nucleotides read TGCAGCGTTGAACTTTCTCCAGATACGCAGTATTTT. Encoded protein: CSVELSPDTQYF.